The clone carrying this TCR beta chain was counted a few times. Its antigen is currently unknown. A single record per CDR3 protein comes from TCRdb applying MiXCR to the RACE reads. This repertoire shows roughly 60,000 distinct CDR3 sequences, roughly 6.7% found once; its top ten account for 1.5% to 2%. The sample comes from a study of human T cells and chemical hapten exposure. The time point is: pre-sensitization, week 0. Treatment reported: therapeutic diphenylcyclopropenone sensitization with weekly scalp DPC. Blood was drawn before each patch test was applied. Study-wide findings and caveats: Those TCRs sitting above 1 in 1000 frequency stayed the same with DPC sensitization. The formation of large CDR3 similarity clusters by expanded TCRs significantly exceeded that of controls.

Trimming took 3 bases from V and 6 from J; bases not matched to a gene: 8. Germline CDR1 SGHRS, CDR2 YFSETQ. There are 16 residues in the CDR3. The specimen was whole blood, collected in connection with sensitization to the hapten diphenylcyclopropenone (DPC). The rearrangement links TRBV5-1 to TRBJ2-3; TRBD2 matches 12 bases. This clonotype originated in a woman in her 30s with alopecia areata. Some clones in this sample may be carry-over from other donors' samples. The CDR3 loop reads CASSSQLAGGPDTQYF. The CDR3 coding sequence is TGCGCCAGCAGCTCCCAACTAGCGGGGGGCCCCGATACGCAGTATTTT.